Presented here are 6 T cell receptor beta chains from one specimen sequenced in a study of blood T cells in healthy people across ages. For the second PCR, which ran for 7 to 11 cycles, a sample-barcoded 5' primer and a J-beta primer mix were used. TCRdb fed the 5' RACE reads into MiXCR, producing one record per CDR3 protein. The sample has around 1,000,000 distinct CDR3 sequences, around 27% seen once. These data also formed part of another study, on T cells of mothers and their children.

Sequencing input: blood. The receptors stem from a girl aged 2 to 9 in good health.

About this clonotype itself: Sequence at one end of the junction differs from germline and may be a read error. The J gene is TRBJ1-6, the V gene TRBV6-6; possible D gene TRBD1, 5 bases. The CDR3 contains 16 residues. The germline gives CDR1 MNHNY, CDR2 SVGAGI (reference sequence). The CDR3 nucleotides read TGTGCCAGCAGCTACTTAGCTGTGGACACTAATTCACCCCTCCACTTT. Protein sequence: CASSYLAVDTNSPLHF.

The J gene is TRBJ2-7, the V gene TRBV3-1; D might be TRBD1 (5 bases). Germline V gives CDR1 LGHDT, CDR2 YNNKEL (reference sequence). The CDR3 length is 13 residues. Trimming stripped 4 bases from V and 2 bases from J, with 9 bases between. The CDR3: CASSPQTAYEQYF. In DNA form, the CDR3 reads TGTGCCAGCAGCCCGCAGACAGCCTACGAGCAGTACTTC.

The chain carries TRBV20-1 and TRBJ2-1; D may be TRBD1 or TRBD2 (5 bases each). V dropped 3 bases and J dropped 4 bases, with 7 bases sitting between them. Germline V gene sequence: CDR1 DFQATT, CDR2 SNEGSKA (reference sequence). This CDR3 has 12 amino acids. This chain's CDR3 is CSARGPYNEQFF. The CDR3 DNA reads as TGCAGTGCTAGGGGACCGTACAATGAGCAGTTCTTC.

This sequence joins TRBV28 and TRBJ2-5, with a weak D call TRBD2 (6 bases). V was clipped by 4 bases and J by 4 bases, with 16 bases between them. The CDR3 is 15 amino acids. Germline CDR1 MDHEN, CDR2 SYDVKM. The CDR3 loop reads CASSSQGLALETQYF. The CDR3 DNA follows: TGTGCCAGCAGTTCTCAAGGGCTAGCGTTAGAGACCCAGTACTTC.

This clonotype was detected a few times. The chain carries TRBV7-3 and TRBJ1-2, with D possibly TRBD1 on 5 matching bases. CDR3 length: 15 amino acids. From germline, CDR1 is SGHTA and CDR2 FQGTGA. V was pared by 5 bases and J by 4 bases, with 17 bases between. The CDR3 DNA follows: TGTGCCAGCAGCCCTACAGGACCCAGCCCCTATGGCTACACCTTC. It translates to CASSPTGPSPYGYTF.

The chain is built from TRBV12-3 or TRBV12-4 and TRBJ2-5, with 7 positions matching TRBD2. Germline trimming cut 3 bases from V and 5 bases from J; bases unmatched to any gene: 9. CDR3 size: 15 residues. In DNA, the CDR3 is TGTGCCAGCAGTTTGAGCGGGGTATTAAGGGAGACCCAGTACTTC. As protein: CASSLSGVLRETQYF.